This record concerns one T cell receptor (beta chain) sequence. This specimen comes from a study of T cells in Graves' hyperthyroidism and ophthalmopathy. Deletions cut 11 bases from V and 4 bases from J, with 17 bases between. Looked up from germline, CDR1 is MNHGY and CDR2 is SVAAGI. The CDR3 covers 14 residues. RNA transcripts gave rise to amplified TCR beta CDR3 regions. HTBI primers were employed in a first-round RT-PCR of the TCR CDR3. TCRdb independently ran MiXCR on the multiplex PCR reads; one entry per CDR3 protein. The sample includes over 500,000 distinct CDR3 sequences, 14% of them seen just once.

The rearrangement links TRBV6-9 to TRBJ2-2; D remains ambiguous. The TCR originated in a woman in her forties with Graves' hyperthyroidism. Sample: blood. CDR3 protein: CARNPGSPTGELFF. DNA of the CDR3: TGTGCCCGGAACCCGGGCAGCCCCACCGGGGAGCTGTTTTTT.